The 13 T cell receptor beta chains presented below share a single source sample, sequenced in a study of graft-versus-host responses after intestinal transplantation. Clones were sequenced by immunoSEQ multiplex PCR, and TCRdb holds only the in-frame ones, with some missing. The table has tens of thousands of clones, about 93% seen once. Their antigens are not known. The material sequenced was unstimulated CD4+ T cells sorted from spleen or lymph node cells, taken before transplant. These receptors all come from a human donor who was the organ donor for an intestinal transplant.

The chain couples TRBV7-2 to TRBJ2-5; TRBD1 aligns across 8 bases. The V gene's germline CDR1 is SGHTA and CDR2 FQGNSA. Trimming cost V 4 bases and J 9 bases; bases outside gene matches: 13. This CDR3 contains 15 residues. The chain's CDR3 is CASSSQGAMYEAQYF. DNA for the CDR3: TGTGCCAGCAGCTCCCAGGGGGCAATGTATGAGGCCCAGTACTTC.

This chain joins TRBV28 and TRBJ2-1, with D possibly being TRBD2 (5 bases). Trimming took off 1 base at V and 8 bases at J, with 15 bases between the two ends. Looked up from germline, CDR1 is MDHEN and CDR2 is SYDVKM. CDR3 length equals 15 residues. The CDR3 bases are TGTGCCAGCAGTTTATCCTTACGGGGTGGGGATGAGCAGTTCTTC. Translating gives CASSLSLRGGDEQFF.

J is TRBJ1-3 and V is TRBV6-5; D gene uncertain. This CDR3 contains 13 residues. Trimming left V 8 bases short and J 0 bases short, with 8 bases between. The germline CDR1 and CDR2 sequences are MNHEY and SVGAGI. The DNA of the CDR3 is TGTGCCAGCTGCCCCGTCTCTGGAAACACCATATATTTT. This encodes CASCPVSGNTIYF.

This chain joins TRBV27 and TRBJ2-2; the D gene is possibly TRBD2 (5 bases). The germline CDR1 and CDR2 sequences are MNHEY and SMNVEV (reference sequence). The ends were cut back, 9 bases at V and 1 base at J, with 18 bases in the middle. This CDR3 region has 16 residues. The DNA for the CDR3 is TGTGCCAGTAGCGCGCGAGTACCCCGGAACACCGGGGAGCTGTTTTTT. It specifies CASSARVPRNTGELFF.

The chain links TRBV25-1 to TRBJ2-3; TRBD1 is a possible D gene (6 bases). CDR3 length: 14 residues. The ends were cut back, 3 bases at V and 1 base at J, with 8 bases in the middle. Germline CDR1 reads MGHDK; CDR2 reads SYGVNS. The CDR3 sequence: CASSDPGGTDTQYF. CDR3 sequence (DNA): TGTGCCAGCAGTGACCCAGGGGGCACAGATACGCAGTATTTT.

The chain links TRBV4-1 to TRBJ2-1; TRBD2 matches 9 bases. The CDR3 is made up of 17 amino acids. The J segment lost 2 bases and the V segment lost 0 bases, leaving 5 bases of the junction unmatched. Germline V gene sequence: CDR1 MGHRA, CDR2 YSYEKL. CDR3 sequence (DNA): TGCGCCAGCAGCCAAGATGGAAGCGGGAGGCCCTACAATGAGCAGTTCTTC. This codes for CASSQDGSGRPYNEQFF.

The CDR3 reads CSVGTGQWTDTQYF. The CDR3 DNA reads TGCAGCGTTGGAACAGGGCAGTGGACAGATACGCAGTATTTT. V and J are TRBV29-1 and TRBJ2-3; D might be TRBD1 (6 bases). The CDR3 spans 14 residues. CDR1 is SQVTM, CDR2 ANQGSEA, per germline. The V end lost 4 bases, the J end lost 3 bases, and 14 bases lay between the germline ends.

The genes are TRBV18 and TRBJ2-2; D not certain. The CDR3 runs to 13 residues. V lost 3 bases to trimming and J lost 1 base, with 3 bases between them. The V gene's germline CDR1 is KGHSH and CDR2 LQKENI. The CDR3 sequence is CASSPQNTGELFF. The CDR3 coding sequence is TGTGCCAGCTCACCTCAGAACACCGGGGAGCTGTTTTTT.

The sample holds a few counts of this clone. V is TRBV5-4 and J is TRBJ2-1; D gene uncertain. Germline CDR1 reads SGHNT; CDR2 reads YYREEE (reference sequence). Trimming cost V 0 bases and J 2 bases, with 0 bases left between them. The CDR3 runs to 12 residues. The CDR3 loop is CASSLAYNEQFF. The CDR3 DNA sequence: TGTGCCAGCAGCTTGGCCTACAATGAGCAGTTCTTC.

V is TRBV7-8 and J is TRBJ2-2, with TRBD2 as a possible D gene (6 bases). V was pared by 3 bases and J by 1 base, with 12 bases between. Germline V gene lookup returns CDR1 SGHVS and CDR2 FQNEAQ. This CDR3 comprises 16 residues. As DNA, the CDR3 is TGTGCCAGCAGCTTTTCGGGACTCCAGAACACCGGGGAGCTGTTTTTT. Protein product: CASSFSGLQNTGELFF.

This clone was found a few times. The chain has TRBV19 and TRBJ1-2, with D perhaps matching TRBD1 (6 bases). The CDR3 is made up of 15 amino acids. Deletions cut 5 bases from V and 2 bases from J, with 15 bases between. Germline V CDR1 and CDR2: LNHDA, SQIVND (reference sequence). DNA for the CDR3: TGTGCCAGTAGTTTTAGACAGGCAGGAAACTATGGCTACACCTTC. It specifies CASSFRQAGNYGYTF.

The gene calls are TRBV30 and TRBJ2-2; D may be TRBD1 (5 bases). The ends were cut back, 5 bases at V and 6 bases at J, with 13 bases in the middle. CDR1 is GTSNPN and CDR2 is SVGIG in the germline V gene (reference sequence). There are 13 residues in the CDR3. CDR3 bases: TGTGCCTGGGATAAGGGGCCCTCCGGGGAGCTGTTTTTT. Translation gives CAWDKGPSGELFF.

DNA for the CDR3: TGCGCCAGCAGCGGGGGACTACGGGCCTCCAATGAGCAGTTCTTC. Protein: CASSGGLRASNEQFF. The rearrangement uses TRBV5-1 and TRBJ2-1, with 7 positions matching TRBD2. V trimming: 4 bases; J trimming: 6 bases; junction bases outside the gene matches: 10. This CDR3 is 15 amino acids long. Germline CDR1 is SGHRS and CDR2 is YFSETQ.